This TCR beta chain was sequenced for a study of read filtering for tumor transcriptome and immune sequencing. For the study at large: Transcriptome libraries were built from DNase-treated RNA.

This clonotype was seen many times. The antigen remains unidentified. Whole-study findings and limits: Correlation between methods rose after single-read clonotypes were removed.

Germline values: CDR1 KGHDR, CDR2 SFDVKD. The germline V and J ends were trimmed by 9 bases and 0 bases, with 17 bases remaining between them. The CDR3 is made up of 17 amino acids. Bone marrow was sampled from every patient at the time of active disease. From around 440 ng of RNA, a library with molecular barcoded alpha/delta and beta/gamma adaptors was made. Each CDR3 protein gets one entry after TCRdb re-called the reads with MiXCR. Of 35,000 to 50,000 distinct CDR3 sequences listed, 15% to 20% are singletons. The chain employs TRBV24-1 and TRBJ2-6; possible D gene TRBD2, 5 bases. This sequence originates from a donor at least 40 years old with multiple myeloma. The sample comprised a population of CD138-negative cells sorted from bone marrow. The CDR3 bases are TGTGCCACCGCGGCGGGCGGCGGCAACTCTGGGGCCAACGTCCTGACTTTC. This gives the protein CATAAGGGNSGANVLTF.